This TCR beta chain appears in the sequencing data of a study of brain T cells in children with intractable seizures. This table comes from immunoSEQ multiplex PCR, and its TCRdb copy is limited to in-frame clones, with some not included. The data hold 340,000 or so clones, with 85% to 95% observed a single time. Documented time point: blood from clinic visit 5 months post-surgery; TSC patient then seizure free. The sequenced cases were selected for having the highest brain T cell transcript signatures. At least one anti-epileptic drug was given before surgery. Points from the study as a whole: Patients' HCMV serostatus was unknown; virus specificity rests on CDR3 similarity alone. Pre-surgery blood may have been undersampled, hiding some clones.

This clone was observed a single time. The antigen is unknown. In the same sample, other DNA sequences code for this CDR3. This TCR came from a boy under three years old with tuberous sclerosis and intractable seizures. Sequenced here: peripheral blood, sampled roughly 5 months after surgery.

CDR3 residues: CASSPQGNTEAFF. The CDR3 DNA sequence: TGTGCCAGCAGCCCACAGGGGAACACTGAAGCTTTCTTT. The chain is built from TRBV7-9 and TRBJ1-1; tentatively, D is TRBD1 (6 bases). Per germline, CDR1 SEHNR and CDR2 FQNEAQ (reference sequence). The V gene lost 5 bases and the J gene lost 1 base, with 8 bases spanning the gap. This CDR3 spans 13 amino acids.